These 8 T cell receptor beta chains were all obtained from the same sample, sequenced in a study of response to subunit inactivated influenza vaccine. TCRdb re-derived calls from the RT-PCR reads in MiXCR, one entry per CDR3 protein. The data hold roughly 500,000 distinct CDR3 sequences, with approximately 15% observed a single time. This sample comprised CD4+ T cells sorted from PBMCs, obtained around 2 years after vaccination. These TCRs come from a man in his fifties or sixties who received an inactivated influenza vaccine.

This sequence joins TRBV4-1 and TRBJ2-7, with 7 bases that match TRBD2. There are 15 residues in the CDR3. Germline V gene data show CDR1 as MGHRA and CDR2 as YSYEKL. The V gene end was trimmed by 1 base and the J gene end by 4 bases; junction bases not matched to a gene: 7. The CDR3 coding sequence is TGCGCCAGCAGCCAAGGAGTGGGACTACAATACGAGCAGTACTTC. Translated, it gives CASSQGVGLQYEQYF.

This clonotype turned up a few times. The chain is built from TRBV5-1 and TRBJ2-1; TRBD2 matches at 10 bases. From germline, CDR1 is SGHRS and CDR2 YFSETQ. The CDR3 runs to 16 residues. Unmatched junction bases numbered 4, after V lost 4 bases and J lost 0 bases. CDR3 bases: TGCGCCAGCAGCGCAGCGGGGGGGCACTCCTACAATGAGCAGTTCTTC. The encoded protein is CASSAAGGHSYNEQFF.

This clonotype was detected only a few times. CDR3 protein: CASKKTSGTNTGELFF. The CDR3 region has the DNA TGTGCCAGCAAGAAGACTAGCGGGACGAACACCGGGGAGCTGTTTTTT. The chain has TRBV9 and TRBJ2-2, with TRBD2 matching 11 bases. The CDR3 runs to 16 residues. Germline V lookup: CDR1 SGDLS, CDR2 YYNGEE. J was trimmed by 0 bases and V by 6 bases; bases with no gene match: 4.

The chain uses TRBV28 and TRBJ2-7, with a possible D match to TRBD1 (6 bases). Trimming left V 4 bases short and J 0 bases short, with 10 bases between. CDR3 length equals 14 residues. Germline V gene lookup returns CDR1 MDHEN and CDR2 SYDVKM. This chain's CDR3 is CASSSGDISYEQYF. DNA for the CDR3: TGTGCCAGCAGTTCAGGGGACATCTCCTACGAGCAGTACTTC. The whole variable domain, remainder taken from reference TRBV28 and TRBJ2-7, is DVKVTQSSRYLVKRTGEKVFLECVQDMDHENMFWYRQDPGLGLRLIYFSYDVKMKEKGDIPEGYSVSREKKERFSLILESASTNQTSMYLCASSSGDISYEQYFGPGTRLTVT.

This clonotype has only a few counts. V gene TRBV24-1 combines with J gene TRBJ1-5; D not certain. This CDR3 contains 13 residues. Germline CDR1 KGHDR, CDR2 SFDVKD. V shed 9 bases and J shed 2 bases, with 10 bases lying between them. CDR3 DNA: TGTGCCACCTCGCAGGCGGGCAATCAGCCCCAGCATTTT. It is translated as CATSQAGNQPQHF.

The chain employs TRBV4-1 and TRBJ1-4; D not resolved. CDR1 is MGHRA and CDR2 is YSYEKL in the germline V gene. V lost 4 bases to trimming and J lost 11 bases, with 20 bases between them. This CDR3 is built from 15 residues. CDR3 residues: CASSLAGRGLEKLFF. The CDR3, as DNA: TGCGCCAGCAGCCTAGCTGGTCGAGGTCTCGAGAAACTGTTTTTT.

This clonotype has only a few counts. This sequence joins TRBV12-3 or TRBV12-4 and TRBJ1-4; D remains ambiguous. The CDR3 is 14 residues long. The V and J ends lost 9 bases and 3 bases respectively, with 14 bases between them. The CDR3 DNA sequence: TGTGCCAGTTTTTACGGCGGCCCTAATGAAAAACTGTTTTTT. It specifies CASFYGGPNEKLFF.

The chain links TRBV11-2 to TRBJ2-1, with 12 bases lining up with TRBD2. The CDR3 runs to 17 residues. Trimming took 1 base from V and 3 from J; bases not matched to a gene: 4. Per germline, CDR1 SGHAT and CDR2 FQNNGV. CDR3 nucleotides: TGTGCCAGCAGCTTAGTTCTAGCGGGGGGGGTCTACAATGAGCAGTTCTTC. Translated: CASSLVLAGGVYNEQFF. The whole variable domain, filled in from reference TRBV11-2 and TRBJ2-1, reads EAGVAQSPRYKIIEKRQSVAFWCNPISGHATLYWYQQILGQGPKLLIQFQNNGVVDDSQLPKDRFSAERLKGVDSTLKIQPAKLEDSAVYLCASSLVLAGGVYNEQFFGPGTRLTVL.